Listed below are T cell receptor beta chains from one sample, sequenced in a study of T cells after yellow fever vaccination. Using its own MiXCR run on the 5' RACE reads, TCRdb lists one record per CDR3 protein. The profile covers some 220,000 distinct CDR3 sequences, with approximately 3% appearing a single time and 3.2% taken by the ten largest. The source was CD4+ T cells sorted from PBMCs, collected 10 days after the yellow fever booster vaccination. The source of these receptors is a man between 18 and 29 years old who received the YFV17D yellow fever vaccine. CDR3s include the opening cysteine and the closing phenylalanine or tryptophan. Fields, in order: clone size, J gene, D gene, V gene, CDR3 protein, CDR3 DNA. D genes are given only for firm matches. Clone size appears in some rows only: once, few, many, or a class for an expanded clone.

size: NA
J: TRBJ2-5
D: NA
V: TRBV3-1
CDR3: CASSQGRRGTQYF
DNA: TGTGCCAGCAGCCAGGGGCGACGAGGGACCCAGTACTTC

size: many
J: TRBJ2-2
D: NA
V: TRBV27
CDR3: CAGSHLGGELFF
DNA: TGTGCCGGCAGCCACCTCGGAGGGGAGCTGTTTTTT

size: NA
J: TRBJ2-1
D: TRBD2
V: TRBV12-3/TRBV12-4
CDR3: CASSPSGVAGGYNEQFF
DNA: TGTGCCAGCAGCCCCTCCGGGGTGGCGGGGGGTTATAATGAGCAGTTCTTC

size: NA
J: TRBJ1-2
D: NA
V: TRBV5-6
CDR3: CASSLGTGLSNYGYTF
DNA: TGTGCCAGCAGCTTAGGGACGGGCCTATCTAACTATGGCTACACCTTC

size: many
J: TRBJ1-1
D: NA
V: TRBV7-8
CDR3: CASSAGNTEAFF
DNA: TGTGCCAGCAGCGCCGGTAACACTGAAGCTTTCTTT

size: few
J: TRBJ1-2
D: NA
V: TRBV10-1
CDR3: CASSESITKGGYTF
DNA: TGCGCCAGCAGTGAGTCGATTACCAAGGGAGGCTACACCTTC

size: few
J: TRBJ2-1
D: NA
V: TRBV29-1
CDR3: CSVAPGSSPYNEQFF
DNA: TGCAGCGTTGCCCCCGGTAGTAGCCCTTACAATGAGCAGTTCTTC

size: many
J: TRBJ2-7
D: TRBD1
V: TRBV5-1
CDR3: CASSLNAQDRGYEQYF
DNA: TGCGCCAGCAGCTTGAACGCCCAAGACAGGGGGTACGAGCAGTACTTC

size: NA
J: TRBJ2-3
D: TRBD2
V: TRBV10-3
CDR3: CATKGGLAVERGTDTQYF
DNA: TGTGCCACCAAGGGGGGACTAGCGGTCGAAAGGGGCACAGATACGCAGTATTTT

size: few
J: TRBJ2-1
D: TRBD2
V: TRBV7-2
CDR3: CASSLVGLAGREQFF
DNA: TGTGCCAGCAGCTTAGTCGGACTAGCGGGTCGGGAGCAGTTCTTC

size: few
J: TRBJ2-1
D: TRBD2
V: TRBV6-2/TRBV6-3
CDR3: CASTKAGGTSGASSYNEQFF
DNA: TGTGCCAGCACCAAGGCCGGTGGGACTAGCGGGGCGAGCTCCTACAATGAGCAGTTCTTC

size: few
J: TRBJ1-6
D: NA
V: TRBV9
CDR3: CASSATARNSPLHF
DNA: TGTGCCAGCAGCGCGACGGCCCGGAATTCACCCCTCCACTTT

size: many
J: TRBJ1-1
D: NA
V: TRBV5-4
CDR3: CASSSDVSLEAFF
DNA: TGTGCCAGCAGCTCTGACGTTAGTCTCGAAGCTTTCTTT

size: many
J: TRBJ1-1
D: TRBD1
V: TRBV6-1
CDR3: CASSGPQGDTEAFF
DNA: TGTGCCAGCAGTGGCCCACAGGGGGACACTGAAGCTTTCTTT

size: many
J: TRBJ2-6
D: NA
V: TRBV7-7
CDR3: CASSPSSGANVLTF
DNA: TGTGCCAGCAGCCCGAGCTCTGGGGCCAACGTCCTGACTTTC

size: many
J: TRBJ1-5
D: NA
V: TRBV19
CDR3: CASSTPMEFSNQPQHF
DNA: TGTGCCAGTAGTACCCCAATGGAGTTTAGCAATCAGCCCCAGCATTTT

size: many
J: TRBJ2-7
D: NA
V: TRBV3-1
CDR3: CASSQDPVSTYEQYF
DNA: TGTGCCAGCAGCCAAGATCCCGTCTCTACCTACGAGCAGTACTTC

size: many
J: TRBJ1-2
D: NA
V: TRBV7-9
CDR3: CASSFAANYGYTF
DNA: TGTGCCAGCAGCTTCGCCGCTAACTATGGCTACACCTTC

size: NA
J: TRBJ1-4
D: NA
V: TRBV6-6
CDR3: CASSYQTAGGEKLFF
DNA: TGTGCCAGCAGTTATCAAACAGCCGGAGGGGAAAAACTGTTTTTT

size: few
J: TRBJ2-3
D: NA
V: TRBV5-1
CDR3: CASSLSVSADTQYF
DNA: TGCGCCAGCAGCTTGTCCGTATCGGCAGATACGCAGTATTTT

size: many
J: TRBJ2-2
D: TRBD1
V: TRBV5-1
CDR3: CASSDPGQGALNTGELFF
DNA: TGCGCCAGCAGCGATCCGGGACAGGGGGCTCTAAACACCGGGGAGCTGTTTTTT

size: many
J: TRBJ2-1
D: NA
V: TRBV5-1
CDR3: CASSVRGPRTSDEQFF
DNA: TGCGCCAGCAGCGTGAGGGGGCCCCGTACTAGCGATGAGCAGTTCTTC

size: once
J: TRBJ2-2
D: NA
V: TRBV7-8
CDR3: CASSLQGYGELFF
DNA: TGTGCCAGCAGCTTACAGGGTTACGGGGAGCTGTTTTTT

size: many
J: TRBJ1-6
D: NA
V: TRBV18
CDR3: CASSPTDGRPLHF
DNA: TGTGCCAGCTCACCCACTGACGGACGTCCCCTCCACTTT

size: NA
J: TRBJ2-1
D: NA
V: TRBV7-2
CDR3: CASQEGGYNEQFF
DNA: TGTGCCAGCCAGGAGGGGGGCTACAATGAGCAGTTCTTC

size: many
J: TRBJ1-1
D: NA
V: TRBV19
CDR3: CARSPRGGMNTEAFF
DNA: TGTGCCAGATCCCCGCGGGGGGGCATGAACACTGAAGCTTTCTTT

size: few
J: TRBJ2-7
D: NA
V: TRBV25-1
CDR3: CASSEYGGLSYEQYF
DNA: TGTGCCAGCAGTGAATATGGAGGGCTATCCTACGAGCAGTACTTC

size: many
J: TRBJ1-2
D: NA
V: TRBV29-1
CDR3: CSVTGYYGYTF
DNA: TGCAGCGTAACGGGGTACTATGGCTACACCTTC

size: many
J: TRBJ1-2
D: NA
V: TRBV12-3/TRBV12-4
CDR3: CASSLSSGNYGYTF
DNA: TGTGCCAGCAGTTTAAGCTCAGGAAACTATGGCTACACCTTC

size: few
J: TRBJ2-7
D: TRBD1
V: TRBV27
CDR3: CASSLRDRGLEQYF
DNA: TGTGCCAGCAGTCTCCGGGACAGGGGTTTGGAGCAGTACTTC

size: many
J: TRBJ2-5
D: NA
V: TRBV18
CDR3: CASSPPNPQQETQYF
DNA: TGTGCCAGCTCACCACCGAATCCGCAACAAGAGACCCAGTACTTC

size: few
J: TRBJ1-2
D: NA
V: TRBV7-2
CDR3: CASSSGPPDGYTF
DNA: TGTGCCAGCAGCTCGGGACCCCCGGATGGCTACACCTTC